The rows below give T cell receptor beta chains drawn from one sample of a study of CD8+ T cells in alopecia areata. Some clones are missing from TCRdb's copy, which holds only in-frame ones; the method was immunoSEQ multiplex PCR. The sample consists of just over 150,000 clones, roughly 65% of them appearing once. The sample consisted of CD4+ T cells sorted from blood, taken at week 4, from a patient treated with tofacitinib. The receptors were sampled from a human donor with alopecia areata. CDR3s include the opening cysteine and the closing phenylalanine or tryptophan. A D gene is named only where the DNA matches it firmly. The size entry is marked missing in some rows and otherwise reads once, few, many or a size class.

TRBJ1-6 | NA | NA | TRBV10-3 | 12 | CAISDGKSPLHF | TGTGCCATCAGTGATGGGAAATCACCCCTCCACTTT
TRBJ1-1 | NA | NA | TRBV7-3 | 12 | CASSLNHLEAFF | TGTGCCAGCAGCTTAAACCATTTAGAAGCTTTCTTT
TRBJ2-7 | TRBD2 | NA | TRBV5-1 | 15 | CASSAGGRSSYEQYF | TGCGCCAGCAGCGCGGGGGGCAGGAGCTCCTACGAGCAGTACTTC
TRBJ1-4 | NA | many | TRBV4-2 | 12 | CASSPPKGKLFF | TGTGCCAGCAGCCCCCCCAAGGGAAAACTGTTTTTT
TRBJ2-5 | NA | NA | TRBV5-4 | 13 | CASSEDSKETQYF | TGTGCCAGCAGCGAGGATTCAAAAGAGACCCAGTACTTC
TRBJ2-2 | NA | once | TRBV15 | 18 | CATSGWEESTVNTGELFF | TGTGCCACCAGCGGATGGGAGGAGAGTACAGTGAACACCGGGGAGCTGTTTTTT
TRBJ1-1 | NA | NA | TRBV25-1 | 11 | CASAGRREAFF | TGTGCCAGCGCCGGGAGGCGAGAAGCTTTCTTT
TRBJ2-3 | NA | few | TRBV4-3 | 14 | CASSRGRSTDTQYF | TGCGCCAGCAGCCGGGGACGTAGCACAGATACGCAGTATTTT
TRBJ2-7 | NA | few | TRBV6-6 | 15 | CASSYRVGGTYEQYF | TGTGCCAGCAGTTACCGAGTTGGGGGAACCTACGAGCAGTACTTC
TRBJ1-2 | NA | NA | TRBV25-1 | 13 | CASSESGAGGYTF | TGTGCCAGCAGTGAGAGCGGGGCCGGTGGCTACACCTTC
TRBJ1-5 | NA | NA | TRBV25-1 | 16 | CASSELGGTSNQPQHF | TGTGCCAGCAGTGAATTGGGGGGTACAAGCAATCAGCCCCAGCATTTT
TRBJ1-3 | NA | NA | TRBV30 | 12 | CAWSATRVTIYF | TGTGCCTGGAGTGCCACCCGCGTCACCATATATTTT
TRBJ2-5 | NA | once | TRBV5-1 | 15 | CASSLGWTVQETQYF | TGCGCCAGCAGCTTGGGATGGACAGTACAAGAGACCCAGTACTTC
TRBJ2-3 | TRBD2 | NA | TRBV29-1 | 15 | CSLEVAGGATDTQYF | TGCAGCCTGGAGGTAGCGGGGGGAGCGACAGATACGCAGTATTTT
TRBJ2-2 | NA | few | TRBV7-9 | 17 | CASSFGRGSANTGELFF | TGTGCCAGCAGCTTTGGTCGTGGTTCCGCGAACACCGGGGAGCTGTTTTTT
TRBJ2-4 | NA | few | TRBV29-1 | 13 | CSVGGGIANIQYF | TGCAGCGTTGGCGGGGGCATTGCAAACATTCAGTACTTC
TRBJ1-2 | TRBD1 | NA | TRBV5-1 | 14 | CASSLGGQVDGYTF | TGCGCCAGCAGCTTGGGGGGACAGGTCGATGGCTACACCTTC
TRBJ2-7 | TRBD1 | NA | TRBV5-1 | 14 | CASSVGTAVLEQYF | TGCGCCAGCAGCGTCGGGACAGCGGTCTTAGAGCAGTACTTC
TRBJ1-1 | NA | NA | TRBV30 | 14 | CAWSLRMGGTEAFF | TGTGCCTGGAGTCTAAGGATGGGGGGCACTGAAGCTTTCTTT
TRBJ2-3 | TRBD2 | NA | TRBV30 | 16 | CAWSVEPAGATDTQYF | TGTGCCTGGAGTGTAGAGCCAGCGGGGGCCACAGATACGCAGTATTTT
TRBJ1-6 | NA | NA | TRBV30 | 15 | CAWSVGVAGNSPLHF | TGTGCCTGGAGTGTTGGGGTAGCTGGTAATTCACCCCTCCACTTT
TRBJ2-1 | NA | NA | TRBV5-4 | 17 | CASTQVILGTPNNEQFF | TGTGCCAGCACCCAAGTGATCCTCGGGACACCCAACAATGAGCAGTTCTTC
TRBJ2-3 | NA | NA | TRBV29-1 | 14 | CSVSKRGTPDTQYF | TGCAGCGTGTCCAAGAGAGGGACGCCAGATACGCAGTATTTT
TRBJ1-5 | TRBD1 | NA | TRBV15 | 16 | CATSRDPGTAYQPQHF | TGTGCCACCAGCAGAGACCCCGGGACAGCGTATCAGCCCCAGCATTTT
TRBJ1-1 | TRBD1 | NA | TRBV29-1 | 14 | CSVKQGAGNTEAFF | TGCAGCGTTAAACAGGGGGCGGGGAACACTGAAGCTTTCTTT
TRBJ2-3 | TRBD1 | few | TRBV29-1 | 12 | CSVEDRADTQYF | TGCAGCGTTGAGGACAGGGCAGATACGCAGTATTTT
TRBJ1-6 | NA | NA | TRBV11-2 | 13 | CASNSLLNSPLHF | TGTGCCAGCAACAGCCTCTTGAATTCACCCCTCCACTTT
TRBJ1-6 | TRBD1 | NA | TRBV11-2 | 15 | CASSRTGLTNSPLHF | TGTGCCAGCAGCCGGACAGGGCTAACTAATTCACCCCTCCACTTT
TRBJ2-2 | TRBD1 | few | TRBV7-7 | 14 | CASSPDRGTGELFF | TGTGCTAGCAGCCCTGACAGGGGCACCGGGGAGCTGTTTTTT
TRBJ1-2 | NA | NA | TRBV29-1 | 15 | CSVDKFLRANYGYTF | TGCAGCGTTGATAAATTTCTCAGGGCTAACTATGGCTACACCTTC
TRBJ2-6 | NA | few | TRBV6-6 | 14 | CASRYSHRANVLTF | TGTGCCAGCAGGTACTCCCACAGGGCCAACGTCCTGACTTTC
TRBJ2-5 | TRBD2 | NA | TRBV29-1 | 13 | CSVEEGGGETQYF | TGCAGCGTTGAAGAAGGCGGGGGAGAGACCCAGTACTTC
TRBJ2-3 | NA | NA | TRBV7-2 | 13 | CASSLGGTDTQYF | TGTGCCAGCAGCTTAGGGGGGACCGATACGCAGTATTTT
TRBJ2-1 | NA | NA | TRBV29-1 | 16 | CSDRTPRAGDYNEQFF | TGCAGCGACAGGACACCCCGAGCAGGGGACTACAATGAGCAGTTCTTC